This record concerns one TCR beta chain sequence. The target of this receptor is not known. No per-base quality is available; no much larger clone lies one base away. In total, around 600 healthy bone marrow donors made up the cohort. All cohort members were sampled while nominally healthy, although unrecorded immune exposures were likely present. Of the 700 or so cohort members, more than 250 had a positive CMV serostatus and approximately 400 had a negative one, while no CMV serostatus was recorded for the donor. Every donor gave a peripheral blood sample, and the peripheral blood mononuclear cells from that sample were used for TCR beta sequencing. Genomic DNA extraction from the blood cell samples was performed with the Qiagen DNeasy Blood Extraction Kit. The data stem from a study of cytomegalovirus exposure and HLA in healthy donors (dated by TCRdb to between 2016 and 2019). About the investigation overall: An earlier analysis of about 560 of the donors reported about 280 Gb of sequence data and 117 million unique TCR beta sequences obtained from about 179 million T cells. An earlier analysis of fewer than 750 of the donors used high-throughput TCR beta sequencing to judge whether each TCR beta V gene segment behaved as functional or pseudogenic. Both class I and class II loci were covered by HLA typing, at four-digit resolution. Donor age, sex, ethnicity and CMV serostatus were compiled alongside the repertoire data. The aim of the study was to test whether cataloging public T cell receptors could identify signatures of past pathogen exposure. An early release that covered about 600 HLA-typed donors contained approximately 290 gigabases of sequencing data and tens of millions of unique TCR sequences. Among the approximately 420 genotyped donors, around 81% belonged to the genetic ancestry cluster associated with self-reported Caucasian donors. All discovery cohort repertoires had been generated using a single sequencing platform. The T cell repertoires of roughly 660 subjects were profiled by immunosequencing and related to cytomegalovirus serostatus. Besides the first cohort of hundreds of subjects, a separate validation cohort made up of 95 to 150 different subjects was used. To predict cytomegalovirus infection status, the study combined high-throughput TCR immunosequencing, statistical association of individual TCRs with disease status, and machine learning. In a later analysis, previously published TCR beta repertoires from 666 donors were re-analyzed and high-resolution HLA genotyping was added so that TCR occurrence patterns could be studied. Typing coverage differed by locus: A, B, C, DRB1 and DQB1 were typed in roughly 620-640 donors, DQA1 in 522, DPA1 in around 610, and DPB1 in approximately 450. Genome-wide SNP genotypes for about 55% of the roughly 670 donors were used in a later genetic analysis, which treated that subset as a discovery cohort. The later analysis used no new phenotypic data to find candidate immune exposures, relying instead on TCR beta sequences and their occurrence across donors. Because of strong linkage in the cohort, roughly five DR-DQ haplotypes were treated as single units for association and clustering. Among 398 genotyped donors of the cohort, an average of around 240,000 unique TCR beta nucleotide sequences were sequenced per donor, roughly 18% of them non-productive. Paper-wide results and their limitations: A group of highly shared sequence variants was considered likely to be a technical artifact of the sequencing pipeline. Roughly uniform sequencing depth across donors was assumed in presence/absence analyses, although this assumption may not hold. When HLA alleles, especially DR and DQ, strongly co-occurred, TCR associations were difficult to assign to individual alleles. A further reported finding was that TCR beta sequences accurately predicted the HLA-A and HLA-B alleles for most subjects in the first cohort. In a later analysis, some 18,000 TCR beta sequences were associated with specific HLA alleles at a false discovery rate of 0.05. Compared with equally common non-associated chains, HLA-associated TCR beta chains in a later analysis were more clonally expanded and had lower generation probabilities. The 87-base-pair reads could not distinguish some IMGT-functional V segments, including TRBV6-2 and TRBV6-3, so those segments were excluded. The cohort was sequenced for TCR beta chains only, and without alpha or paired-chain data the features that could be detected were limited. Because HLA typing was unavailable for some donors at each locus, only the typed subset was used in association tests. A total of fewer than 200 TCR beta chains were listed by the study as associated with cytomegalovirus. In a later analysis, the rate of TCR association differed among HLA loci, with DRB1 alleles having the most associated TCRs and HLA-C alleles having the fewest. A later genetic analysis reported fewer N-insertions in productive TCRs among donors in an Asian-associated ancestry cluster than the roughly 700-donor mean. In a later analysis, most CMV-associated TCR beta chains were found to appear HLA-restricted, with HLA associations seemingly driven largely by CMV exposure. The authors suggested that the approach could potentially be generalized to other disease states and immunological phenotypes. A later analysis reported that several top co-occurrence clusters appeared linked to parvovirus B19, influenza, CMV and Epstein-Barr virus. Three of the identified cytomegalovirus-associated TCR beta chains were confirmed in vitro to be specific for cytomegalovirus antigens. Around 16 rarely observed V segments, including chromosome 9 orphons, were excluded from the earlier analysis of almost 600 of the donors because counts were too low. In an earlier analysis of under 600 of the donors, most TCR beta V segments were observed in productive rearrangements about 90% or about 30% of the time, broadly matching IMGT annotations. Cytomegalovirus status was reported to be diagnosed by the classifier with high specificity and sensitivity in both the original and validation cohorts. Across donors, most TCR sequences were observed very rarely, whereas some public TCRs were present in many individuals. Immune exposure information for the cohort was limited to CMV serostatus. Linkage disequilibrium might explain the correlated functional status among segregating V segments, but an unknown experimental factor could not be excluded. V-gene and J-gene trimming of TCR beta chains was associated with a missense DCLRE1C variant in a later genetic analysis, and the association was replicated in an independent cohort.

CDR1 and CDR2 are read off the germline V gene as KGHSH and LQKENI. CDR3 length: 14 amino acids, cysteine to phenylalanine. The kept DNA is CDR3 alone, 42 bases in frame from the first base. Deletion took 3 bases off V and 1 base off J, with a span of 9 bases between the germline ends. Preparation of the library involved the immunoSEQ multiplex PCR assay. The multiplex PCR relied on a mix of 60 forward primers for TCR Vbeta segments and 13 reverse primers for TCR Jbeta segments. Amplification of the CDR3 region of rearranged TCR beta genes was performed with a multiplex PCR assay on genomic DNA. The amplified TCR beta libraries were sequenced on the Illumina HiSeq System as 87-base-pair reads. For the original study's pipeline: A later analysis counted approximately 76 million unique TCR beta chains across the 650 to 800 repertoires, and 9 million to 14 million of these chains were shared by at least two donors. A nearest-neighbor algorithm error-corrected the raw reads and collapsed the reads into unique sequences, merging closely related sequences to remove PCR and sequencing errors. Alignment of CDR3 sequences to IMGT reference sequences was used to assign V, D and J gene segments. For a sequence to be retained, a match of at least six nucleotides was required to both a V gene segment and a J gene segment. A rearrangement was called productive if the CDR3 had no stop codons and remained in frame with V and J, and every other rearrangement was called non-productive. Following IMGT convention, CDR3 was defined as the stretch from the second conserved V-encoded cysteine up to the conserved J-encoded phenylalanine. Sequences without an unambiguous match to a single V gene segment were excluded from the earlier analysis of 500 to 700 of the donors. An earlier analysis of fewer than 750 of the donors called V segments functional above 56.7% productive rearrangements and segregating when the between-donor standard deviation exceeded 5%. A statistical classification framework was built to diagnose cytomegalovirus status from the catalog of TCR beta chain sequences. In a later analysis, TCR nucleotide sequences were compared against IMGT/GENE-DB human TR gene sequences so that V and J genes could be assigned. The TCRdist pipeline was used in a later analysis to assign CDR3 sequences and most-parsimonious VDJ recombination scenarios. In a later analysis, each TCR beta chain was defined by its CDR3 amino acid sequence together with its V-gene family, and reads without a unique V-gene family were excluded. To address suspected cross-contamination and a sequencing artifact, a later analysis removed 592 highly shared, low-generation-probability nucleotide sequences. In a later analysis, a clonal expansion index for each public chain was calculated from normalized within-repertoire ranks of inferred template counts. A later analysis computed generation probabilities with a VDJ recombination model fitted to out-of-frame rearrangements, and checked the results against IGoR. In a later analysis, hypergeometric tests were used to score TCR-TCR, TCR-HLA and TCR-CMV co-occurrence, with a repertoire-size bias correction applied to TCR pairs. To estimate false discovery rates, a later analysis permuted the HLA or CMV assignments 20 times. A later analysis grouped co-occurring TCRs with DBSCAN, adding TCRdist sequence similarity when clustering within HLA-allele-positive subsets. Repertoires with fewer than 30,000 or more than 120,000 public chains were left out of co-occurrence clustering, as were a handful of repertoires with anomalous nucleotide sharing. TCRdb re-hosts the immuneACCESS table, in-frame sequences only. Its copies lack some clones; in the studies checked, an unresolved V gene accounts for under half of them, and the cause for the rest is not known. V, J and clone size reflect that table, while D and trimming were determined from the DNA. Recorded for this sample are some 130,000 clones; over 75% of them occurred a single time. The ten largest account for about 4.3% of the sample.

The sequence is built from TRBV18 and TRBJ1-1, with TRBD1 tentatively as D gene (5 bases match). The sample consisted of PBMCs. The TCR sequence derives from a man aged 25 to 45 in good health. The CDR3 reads CASSPDQGNTEAFF. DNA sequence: TGTGCCAGCTCACCTGATCAGGGGAACACTGAAGCTTTCTTT.